The clone carrying this T cell receptor (beta chain) was seen only once. The method was immunoSEQ multiplex PCR; TCRdb's version includes in-frame clones alone and lacks a portion of them. Among approximately 70,000 clones listed, more than 85% were seen once. CDR1 is LNHNV, CDR2 YYDKDF, per germline (reference sequence). With 0 bases removed from V and 1 base from J, the gap between germline ends came to 6 bases. This CDR3 is 14 amino acids long. These data originate in a study of T cell changes during pregnancy in multiple sclerosis. The rearrangement uses TRBV15 and TRBJ1-1; D is uncertain. This sequence originates from a female donor with multiple sclerosis, enrolled in a pregnancy study. The sequenced sample was peripheral blood, obtained in the first trimester of pregnancy. CDR3 nucleotides: TGTGCCACCAGCAGAGATCGAGAGAACACTGAAGCTTTCTTT. Translation: CATSRDRENTEAFF.